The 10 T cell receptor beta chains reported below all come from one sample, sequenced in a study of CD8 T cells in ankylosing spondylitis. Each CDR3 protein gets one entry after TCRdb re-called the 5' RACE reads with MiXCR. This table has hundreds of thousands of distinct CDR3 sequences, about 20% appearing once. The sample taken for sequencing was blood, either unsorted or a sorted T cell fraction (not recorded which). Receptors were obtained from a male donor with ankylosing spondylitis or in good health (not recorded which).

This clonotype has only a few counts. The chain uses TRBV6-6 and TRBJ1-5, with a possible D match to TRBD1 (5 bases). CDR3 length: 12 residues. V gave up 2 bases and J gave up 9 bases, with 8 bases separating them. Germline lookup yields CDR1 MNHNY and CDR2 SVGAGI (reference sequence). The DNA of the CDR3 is TGTGCCAGCAGTTACAGGGGAGGGCCCCAGCATTTT. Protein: CASSYRGGPQHF.

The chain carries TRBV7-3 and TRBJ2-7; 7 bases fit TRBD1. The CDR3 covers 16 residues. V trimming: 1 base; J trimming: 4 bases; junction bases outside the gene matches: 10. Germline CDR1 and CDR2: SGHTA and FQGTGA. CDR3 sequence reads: CASSLNKDRTLYEQYF. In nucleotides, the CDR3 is TGTGCCAGCAGCTTAAACAAGGACAGGACCCTTTACGAGCAGTACTTC. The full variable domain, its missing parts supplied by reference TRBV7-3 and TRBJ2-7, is GAGVSQTPSNKVTEKGKYVELRCDPISGHTALYWYRQSLGQGPEFLIYFQGTGAADDSGLPNDRFFAVRPEGSVSTLKIQRTERGDSAVYLCASSLNKDRTLYEQYFGPGTRLTVT.

CDR3 bases: TGTGCCAGCAGTCATCCAGGGAACTCCTACGAGCAGTACTTC. It encodes CASSHPGNSYEQYF. The chain uses TRBV6-1 and TRBJ2-7, with D perhaps TRBD1 (5 bases). CDR1 is MNHNS and CDR2 is SASEGT in the germline V gene. The CDR3 consists of 14 residues. Trimming pared 5 bases from V and 0 bases from J, leaving 11 bases between.

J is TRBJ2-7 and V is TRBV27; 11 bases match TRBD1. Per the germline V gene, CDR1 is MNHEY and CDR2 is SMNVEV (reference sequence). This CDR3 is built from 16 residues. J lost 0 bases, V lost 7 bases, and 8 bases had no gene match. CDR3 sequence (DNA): TGTGCCAGCACCTTGGGGGACAGGGGGAGCTCCTACGAGCAGTACTTC. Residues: CASTLGDRGSSYEQYF.

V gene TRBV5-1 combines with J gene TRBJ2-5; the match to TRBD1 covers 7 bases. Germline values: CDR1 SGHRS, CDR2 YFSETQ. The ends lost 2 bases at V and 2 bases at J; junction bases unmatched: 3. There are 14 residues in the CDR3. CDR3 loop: CASSFRQGQETQYF. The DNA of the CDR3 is TGCGCCAGCAGCTTCCGACAGGGACAAGAGACCCAGTACTTC.

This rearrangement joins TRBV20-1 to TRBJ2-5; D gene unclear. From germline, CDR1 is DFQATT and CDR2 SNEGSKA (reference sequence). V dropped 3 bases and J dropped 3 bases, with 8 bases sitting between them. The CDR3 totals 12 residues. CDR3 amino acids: CSASDTEETQYF. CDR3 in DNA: TGCAGTGCTAGTGACACAGAAGAGACCCAGTACTTC.

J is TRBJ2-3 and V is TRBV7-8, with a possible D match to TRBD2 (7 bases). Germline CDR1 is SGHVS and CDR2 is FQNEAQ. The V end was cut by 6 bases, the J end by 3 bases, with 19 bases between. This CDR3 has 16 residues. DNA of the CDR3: TGTGCCAGCAGAAAAAGGAGGGGGGGAGTAACAGATACGCAGTATTTT. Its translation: CASRKRRGGVTDTQYF.

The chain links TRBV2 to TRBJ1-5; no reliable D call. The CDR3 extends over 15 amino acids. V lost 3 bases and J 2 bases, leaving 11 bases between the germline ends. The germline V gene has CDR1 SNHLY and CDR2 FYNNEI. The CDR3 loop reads CASSDPLGGNQPQHF. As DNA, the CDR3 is TGTGCCAGCAGTGATCCCCTCGGCGGCAATCAGCCCCAGCATTTT.

DNA of the CDR3: TGTGCCAGCAGTGAAATGGGGGCTCCGCCCCAGCATTTT. Translating it yields CASSEMGAPPQHF. The chain joins TRBV25-1 to TRBJ1-5; D is possibly TRBD1 (6 bases). CDR3 length: 13 residues. Trimming cost V 2 bases and J 9 bases, with 11 bases left between them. CDR1 and CDR2 from the germline V gene are MGHDK and SYGVNS.

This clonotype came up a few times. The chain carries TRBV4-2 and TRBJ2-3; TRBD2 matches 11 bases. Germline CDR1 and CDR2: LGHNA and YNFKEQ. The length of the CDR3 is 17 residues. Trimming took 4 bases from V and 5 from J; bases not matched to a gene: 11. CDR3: CASSLNLAGGPIDTQYF. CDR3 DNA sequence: TGTGCCAGCAGCCTGAACTTAGCGGGGGGGCCGATAGATACGCAGTATTTT.